A single sample is the source of the 21 T cell receptor beta chains below, sequenced in a study of CD8 T cells in Susac syndrome. Reverse transcription used roughly 0.5 to 1 ug RNA and random hexamers. Via MiXCR, TCRdb re-called the immunoSEQ multiplex PCR reads, giving one row per CDR3 protein. The data show around 130,000 distinct CDR3 sequences, with around 91% seen just once and about 0.23% held by the top ten. Sequencing was done on a sample of CD8+ T cells from PBMCs. These receptors all stem from a human donor with multiple sclerosis.

This chain connects TRBV20-1 to TRBJ2-7; TRBD2 agrees at 7 bases. The J segment lost 5 bases and the V segment lost 4 bases, leaving 11 bases of the junction unmatched. This CDR3 is 14 amino acids long. Germline CDR1 and CDR2: DFQATT and SNEGSKA (reference sequence). CDR3 sequence (DNA): TGCAGTGCTACAAGGCGGGAGTCTGGCAACGAGCAGTACTTC. Translating gives CSATRRESGNEQYF.

The chain combines TRBV6-5 with TRBJ2-7; 9 bases fit TRBD1. The length of the CDR3 is 14 residues. Germline assignment: CDR1 MNHEY and CDR2 SVGAGI. Trimming cost V 4 bases and J 7 bases; bases outside gene matches: 8. CDR3 residues: CASSSSGTGSEQYF. The CDR3, as DNA: TGTGCCAGCAGTTCCTCCGGGACAGGGTCGGAGCAGTACTTC.

J is TRBJ2-3 and V is TRBV20-1; D perhaps matches TRBD1 (5 bases). The V gene lost 5 bases and the J gene lost 4 bases, with 25 bases spanning the gap. The CDR3 extends over 17 amino acids. Per the germline V gene, CDR1 is DFQATT and CDR2 is SNEGSKA (reference sequence). CDR3 DNA: TGCAGTGCTGATTCACCCGACAGCCCTCTACATCCAGATACGCAGTATTTT. Translating gives CSADSPDSPLHPDTQYF.

This rearrangement joins TRBV5-6 to TRBJ1-2; D remains unclear. The CDR3 loop spans 11 amino acids. V was pared by 1 base and J by 6 bases, with 4 bases between. The germline CDR1 and CDR2 sequences are SGHDT and YYEEEE. As DNA, the CDR3 is TGTGCCAGCAGCTTGTTTGATGGCTACACCTTC. Protein product: CASSLFDGYTF.

The V call is TRBV15, the J call TRBJ2-1, with 7 nucleotides matching TRBD2. After removal of 1 base from V and 3 bases from J, the junction contained 3 bases not matched to a gene. In germline, CDR1 is LNHNV, CDR2 YYDKDF (reference sequence). The CDR3 contains 15 residues. Here the CDR3 DNA reads TGTGCCACCAGCAGAGGGAGCGGGGACTACAATGAGCAGTTCTTC. This sequence encodes CATSRGSGDYNEQFF.

The gene calls are TRBV6-5 and TRBJ2-2; D is perhaps TRBD2 (6 bases). Deletions cut 5 bases from V and 3 bases from J, with 19 bases between. The CDR3 contains 17 residues. Germline-derived CDR1 and CDR2 are MNHEY and SVGAGI. The CDR3 spells CASSHSGLQVDTGELFF. Here the CDR3 DNA reads TGTGCCAGCAGTCATTCGGGACTCCAAGTTGACACCGGGGAGCTGTTTTTT.

The chain combines TRBV5-1 with TRBJ1-2, with unresolved D. Germline V gives CDR1 SGHRS, CDR2 YFSETQ. The CDR3 has 14 amino acids. Trimming pared 5 bases from V and 6 bases from J, leaving 17 bases between. For the CDR3, the DNA is TGCGCCAGCAGACCCACGGGGATGGAGGATGGCTACACCTTC. Translating gives CASRPTGMEDGYTF.

This sequence joins TRBV12-3 or TRBV12-4 and TRBJ1-2; a weak D match, TRBD1 (6 bases). This CDR3 is 15 amino acids long. V dropped 6 bases and J dropped 4 bases, with 18 bases sitting between them. As DNA, the CDR3 is TGTGCCAGCAGACCGACAGGTCCTCCGTCCTATGGCTACACCTTC. Protein product: CASRPTGPPSYGYTF.

J is TRBJ2-7 and V is TRBV12-3 or TRBV12-4; TRBD2 is a possible D gene (5 bases). V was pared by 8 bases and J by 2 bases, with 10 bases between. The CDR3 runs 12 residues. DNA of the CDR3: TGTGCCAGCGAGGGATCCACCTACGAGCAGTACTTC. Its translation: CASEGSTYEQYF.

The chain carries TRBV4-2 and TRBJ2-7; 10 positions agree with TRBD2. Germline V gives CDR1 LGHNA, CDR2 YNFKEQ. The CDR3 loop spans 15 amino acids. Unmatched junction bases numbered 2, after V lost 1 base and J lost 2 bases. CDR3 nucleotides: TGTGCCAGCAGCCAAGTACTAGCGGGGACCTACGAGCAGTACTTC. Translating it yields CASSQVLAGTYEQYF.

The chain combines TRBV4-3 with TRBJ2-7, with D tentatively TRBD1 or TRBD2 (5 bases each). The CDR3 has 15 amino acids. Trimming removed 3 bases at V and 4 bases at J, with 16 bases between. Germline-derived CDR1 and CDR2 are LGHNA and YSLEER. This chain's CDR3 is CASSHARGAGYEQYF. The CDR3 coding sequence is TGCGCCAGCAGCCATGCTCGAGGGGCAGGATACGAGCAGTACTTC.

The chain employs TRBV7-2 and TRBJ2-1; unclear D gene. V was clipped by 5 bases and J by 8 bases, with 10 bases between them. Germline V lookup: CDR1 SGHTA, CDR2 FQGNSA. The CDR3 loop spans 12 amino acids. The CDR3 here is CASSPPSHEQFF. Here the CDR3 DNA reads TGTGCCAGCAGCCCCCCGTCGCATGAGCAGTTCTTC.

The chain couples TRBV15 to TRBJ1-5; TRBD1 matches at 8 bases. The junction had 10 bases not matched to a gene; V was cut back by 5 bases and J by 4 bases. CDR3 length: 16 residues. Germline V lookup: CDR1 LNHNV, CDR2 YYDKDF (reference sequence). The CDR3 DNA follows: TGTGCCACCAGCGGACTCCCGGGACAGGAGAATCAGCCCCAGCATTTT. Its translation is CATSGLPGQENQPQHF.

The chain is built from TRBV20-1 and TRBJ2-3, with 9 positions matching TRBD2. CDR3 size: 17 residues. Germline CDR1 DFQATT, CDR2 SNEGSKA (reference sequence). V was clipped by 6 bases and J by 2 bases; unmatched bases: 15. The DNA for the CDR3 is TGCAGTGCCCTCGAACTCCCCCTAGCGGGGCTCACAGATACGCAGTATTTT. Residues: CSALELPLAGLTDTQYF.

The rearrangement joins TRBV4-3 to TRBJ2-1; D is uncertain. With 1 base removed from V and 3 bases from J, the gap between germline ends came to 13 bases. The germline V gene encodes CDR1 LGHNA and CDR2 YSLEER. The CDR3 is 16 residues long. CDR3 loop: CASSQGVPFIYNEQFF. In DNA form, the CDR3 reads TGCGCCAGCAGCCAAGGGGTCCCCTTCATCTACAATGAGCAGTTCTTC.

The chain is built from TRBV27 and TRBJ1-5; D is undetermined. Trimming cost V 5 bases and J 1 base, with 9 bases left between them. Germline loops: CDR1 MNHEY, CDR2 SMNVEV (reference sequence). This CDR3 contains 14 residues. The DNA of the CDR3 is TGTGCCAGCAGTCCCCGAGGAAGCAATCAGCCCCAGCATTTT. Protein sequence: CASSPRGSNQPQHF.

The rearrangement joins TRBV9 to TRBJ2-5; tentatively, D is TRBD1 (6 bases). Germline CDR1 reads SGDLS; CDR2 reads YYNGEE. V was clipped by 3 bases and J by 4 bases, with 13 bases between them. This CDR3 spans 14 amino acids. CDR3 residues: CASSANTGPETQYF. In nucleotides, the CDR3 is TGTGCCAGCAGCGCCAACACAGGGCCAGAGACCCAGTACTTC.

The CDR3 loop reads CATSNDRGYYEQYF. The CDR3 DNA sequence: TGTGCCACCAGCAACGACAGGGGCTACTACGAGCAGTACTTC. The rearrangement uses TRBV15 and TRBJ2-7; 8 bases agree with TRBD1. With V trimmed by 4 bases and J by 3 bases, 5 bases remained unmatched. The germline V gene encodes CDR1 LNHNV and CDR2 YYDKDF (reference sequence). This CDR3 is built from 14 residues.

The rearrangement joins TRBV20-1 to TRBJ2-4; D call uncertain. This CDR3 spans 14 amino acids. V gave up 6 bases and J gave up 8 bases, with 20 bases separating them. CDR1 is DFQATT, CDR2 SNEGSKA, per germline (reference sequence). CDR3 in DNA: TGCAGTGCCACGGACGGTGGACGTGAGGACATTCAGTACTTC. It encodes CSATDGGREDIQYF.

The chain carries TRBV16 and TRBJ2-7, with TRBD1 as a possible D gene (6 bases). There are 13 residues in the CDR3. CDR1 is KGHSY and CDR2 is FQNENV in the germline V gene. V lost 5 bases and J 4 bases, leaving 12 bases between the germline ends. CDR3 residues: CASSSTGLYEQYF. The CDR3 nucleotides read TGTGCCAGCAGCTCCACAGGGTTGTACGAGCAGTACTTC.

This chain joins TRBV6-5 and TRBJ2-7; TRBD2 aligns across 8 bases. The CDR3 has 13 residues. CDR1 and CDR2 from the germline V gene are MNHEY and SVGAGI. V lost 5 bases to trimming and J lost 2 bases; unmatched junction nucleotides: 2. CDR3 loop: CASSSGSTYEQYF. CDR3 bases: TGTGCCAGCAGTAGCGGGAGCACCTACGAGCAGTACTTC.